These T cell receptor beta chains were read from a single sample in a study of cytomegalovirus exposure and HLA in healthy donors. Measured with immunoSEQ multiplex PCR; TCRdb has only the in-frame clones, and not every one. Of over 150,000 clones in the sample, more than 65% are singletons; the top ten hold 1.3%. Sequencing was carried out using PBMCs. These receptor sequences come from a woman in her 50s in good health and CMV-seronegative. The CDR3 runs from the conserved cysteine through the conserved F or W. D genes are given only for firm matches. Rows may omit the clone size; those that give it use once, few, many or a size class.

J gene,clone size,V gene,D gene,CDR3 DNA,CDR3 protein
TRBJ2-1,-,TRBV27,-,TGTGCCAGCATTCCTATTGGGGGCGGCAATGAGCAGTTCTTC,CASIPIGGGNEQFF
TRBJ1-4,many,TRBV19,-,TGTGCCAGTAGTATATGGCACGAAACTAATGAAAAACTGTTTTTT,CASSIWHETNEKLFF
TRBJ2-7,-,TRBV4-3,TRBD1,TGCGCCAGCAGCCAAGAGCCAGGGGGATCCTACGAGCAGTACTTC,CASSQEPGGSYEQYF
TRBJ1-1,few,TRBV5-1,-,TGCGCCAGCAGCCAAACAGCACTCAACACTGAAGCTTTCTTT,CASSQTALNTEAFF
TRBJ2-7,-,TRBV19,TRBD1,TGTGCCAGTAGTTCGGTGGACAGGGCGATCTACGAGCAGTACTTC,CASSSVDRAIYEQYF
TRBJ2-1,-,TRBV28,TRBD2,TGTGCCAGCAGTCCAGCGGGGGGCGGGAAGGGAAATGAGCAGTTCTTC,CASSPAGGGKGNEQFF
TRBJ1-3,-,TRBV15,TRBD1,TGTGCCACCAGCAGAGACAGGGGGCCCAACTCTGGAAACACCATATATTTT,CATSRDRGPNSGNTIYF
TRBJ2-5,once,TRBV6-5,-,TGTGCCAGCAGTTGGGGAGATAGACCCCTCCAAGAGACCCAGTACTTC,CASSWGDRPLQETQYF
TRBJ2-5,-,TRBV4-2,-,TGTGCCAGCAGCCTGGGTGGAGTGGGAGAGACCCAGTACTTC,CASSLGGVGETQYF
TRBJ1-4,-,TRBV5-6,TRBD1,TGTGCCAGCAGCCCAACGACAGGGGGCAATGAAAAACTGTTTTTT,CASSPTTGGNEKLFF
TRBJ2-7,-,TRBV7-9,-,TGTGCCAGCCGACCCCCGACACCACGCGAGCAGTACTTC,CASRPPTPREQYF
TRBJ1-1,-,TRBV5-1,-,TGCGCCAGCAGAGAGGAGAGCACTGAAGCTTTCTTT,CASREESTEAFF
TRBJ2-7,-,TRBV21-1,-,TGTGCCAGCAGCCTTGACAGGGCTCCCCGTCTCTACGAGCAGTACTTC,CASSLDRAPRLYEQYF
TRBJ1-5,-,TRBV30,-,TGTGCCTGGAAAGGGGTAGGAGGCAATCAGCCCCAGCATTTT,CAWKGVGGNQPQHF
TRBJ2-5,-,TRBV18,TRBD1,TGTGCCAGCTCACTAGACAGGGGCGGTGAGACCCAGTACTTC,CASSLDRGGETQYF
TRBJ2-5,-,TRBV9,-,TGTGCCAGCAGCCGACGGGTCGGAGGGTACCAAGAGACCCAGTACTTC,CASSRRVGGYQETQYF
TRBJ1-1,-,TRBV5-4,-,TGTGCCAGCAGCAGGGGTTTTGGGAACACTGAAGCTTTCTTT,CASSRGFGNTEAFF
TRBJ2-5,-,TRBV11-2,-,TGTGCCAGCAGCTTAGTGGGGGGCCAAGAGACCCAGTACTTC,CASSLVGGQETQYF
TRBJ2-3,-,TRBV7-2,TRBD2,TGTGCCAGCAGCTCGGTCCTTAGCGGGACCGCAGATACGCAGTATTTT,CASSSVLSGTADTQYF
TRBJ2-7,-,TRBV7-2,-,TGTGCCAGCAGCCCTTCGGTGGTGGGGCCAAGCGAGCAGTACTTC,CASSPSVVGPSEQYF
TRBJ2-3,few,TRBV5-1,TRBD2,TGCGCCAGCAGCTTAGCGGGACGAGTTCTCACAGATACGCAGTATTTT,CASSLAGRVLTDTQYF
TRBJ2-3,once,TRBV29-1,-,TGCAGCGTTGAAGCTCAGGGCTCAGATACGCAGTATTTT,CSVEAQGSDTQYF
TRBJ2-3,-,TRBV4-1,TRBD2,TGCGCCAGCAGCCAAGCGACTAGCGGGAGCACAGATACGCAGTATTTT,CASSQATSGSTDTQYF
TRBJ2-1,-,TRBV4-2,TRBD2,TGTGCCAGCAGCCAAGATAGCGGGGAGGGGGGGCAGTTCTTC,CASSQDSGEGGQFF
TRBJ2-7,-,TRBV2,-,TGTGCCCTCACCACCCGATATACAGGGCTCGAGCAGTACTTC,CALTTRYTGLEQYF
TRBJ2-7,-,TRBV6-1,TRBD1,TGTGCCAGCAGTCAGGGACAGGGAGTCCCCTACGAGCAGTACTTC,CASSQGQGVPYEQYF
TRBJ2-1,few,TRBV2,-,TGTGCCAGCAGTGAGGGGGCACAACACTACAATGAGCAGTTCTTC,CASSEGAQHYNEQFF